This entry concerns a single TCR beta chain. This clone was seen only a few times. Its antigen has not been determined. No clone much larger than this one lies a single base away; base qualities are absent. The sample is drawn from a study of blood T cell repertoires in COVID-19 (TCRdb year 2020). As for the study more broadly: The collaborator samples originated in the United States, Italy and Spain and spanned the acute and convalescent phases of COVID-19. The prospective study material was composed of cDNA or gDNA derived from T cells, B-cell-depleted T cells, or PBMCs. The dataset comprised deeply sampled blood TCRbeta repertoires from subjects exposed to, actively infected with, or recovered from COVID-19. The repertoires were released in a freely available public database intended as a resource for research on the immune response to SARS-CoV-2. The samples were drawn from two sources: the first 160 participants of the ongoing ImmuneRACE study, and 1,000 to 1,500 subjects contributed by 6 global collaborators. Nearly every sample came with metadata listing a de-identified subject ID, COVID-19 status, age in years and sex. HLA class I and class II types, where available, came from metadata supplied by the sample provider rather than from assay-based typing.

TCRbeta CDR3 regions were amplified from genomic DNA using the immunoSEQ Assay, a bias-controlled multiplex PCR. The study's own analysis went as follows. Nucleated cell counts per sample were estimated from amplification of reference gene primers within the assay. Sequence reads were collapsed and filtered to measure the absolute abundance of every unique TCRbeta CDR3 rearrangement. For each sample, productive Simpson clonality was calculated as the square root of Simpson's diversity index over productive rearrangements. TCRdb provides this immuneACCESS table in a form limited to in-frame rearrangements. Some clones are lacking; in checked studies, under half of them reflect an unresolved V gene, and why the rest are absent is not known. V and J calls and clone size are as listed in that table; D and trimming were resolved from the DNA. A total of around 87,000 clones appear in this sample, roughly three quarters of them only once. The ten largest clones represent roughly a tenth of the sample.

The investigation overall reported the following: The quantity of clinical and demographic metadata differed by source and by participant and was supplied without curation.

The collaborating institutions used their own protocols to collect whole blood in K2EDTA tubes. For TCRbeta analysis, collaborators shipped samples as frozen whole blood, isolated PBMCs, or DNA extracted from either of those sample types. The CDR3, cysteine through phenylalanine, is 17 amino acids long. Only the CDR3 DNA is retained, 51 bases long and in frame from the first base. Trimming takes 7 bases from V and 0 bases from J, and the germline ends sit 21 bases apart. CDR1 is given as MDHEN and CDR2 as SYDVKM, both from the germline V gene. The receptor comes from an elderly woman with acute or convalescent COVID-19. The sample comprised peripheral blood. The V gene is TRBV28 and the J gene is TRBJ1-1, with the D segment identity uncertain. The sequenced DNA: TGTGCCAGCACTCCTGTGCGGCCTCTATCCCTGAACACTGAAGCTTTCTTT. Translated, it gives CASTPVRPLSLNTEAFF.